This TCR beta chain was profiled in a study of T cell responses to AZD1222 COVID-19 vaccine. In germline, CDR1 is SGHRS, CDR2 YFSETQ. V dropped 4 bases and J dropped 7; count of bases not matched to a gene: 5. The CDR3 loop spans 14 amino acids. Only in-frame clones appear in the TCRdb table, and some are missing; sequencing was by immunoSEQ multiplex PCR. Of about 100,000 clones listed, over 75% were seen once; the top ten hold roughly 2.4%. Whether given at about 4 or about 12 weeks, second doses were pooled. This chain links TRBV5-1 with TRBJ1-4; TRBD1 matches 9 bases. This receptor was taken from an adult who received the AZD1222 COVID-19 vaccine. Sequencing used peripheral blood, obtained 28 days after the second AZD1222 dose. The CDR3 sequence: CASSAGTGSEKLFF. CDR3 bases: TGCGCCAGCAGCGCCGGGACAGGGAGTGAAAAACTGTTTTTT. Drawing the rest from reference TRBV5-1 and TRBJ1-4, the complete variable domain is KAGVTQTPRYLIKTRGQQVTLSCSPISGHRSVSWYQQTPGQGLQFLFEYFSETQRNKGNFPGRFSGRQFSNSRSEMNVSTLELGDSALYLCASSAGTGSEKLFFGSGTQLSVL.